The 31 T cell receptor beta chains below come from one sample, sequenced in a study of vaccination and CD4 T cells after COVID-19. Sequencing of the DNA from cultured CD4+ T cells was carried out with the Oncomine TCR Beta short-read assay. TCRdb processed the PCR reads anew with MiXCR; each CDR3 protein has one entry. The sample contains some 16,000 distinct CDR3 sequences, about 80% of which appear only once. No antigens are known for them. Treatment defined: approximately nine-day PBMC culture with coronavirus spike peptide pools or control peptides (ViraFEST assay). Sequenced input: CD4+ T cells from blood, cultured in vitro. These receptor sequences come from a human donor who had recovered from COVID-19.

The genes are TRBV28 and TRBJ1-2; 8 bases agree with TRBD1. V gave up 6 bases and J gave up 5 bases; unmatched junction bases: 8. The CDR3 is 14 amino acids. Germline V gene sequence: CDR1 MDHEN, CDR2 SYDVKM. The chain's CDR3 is CASSWGNRGYGYTF. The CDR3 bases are TGTGCCAGCAGCTGGGGGAACAGGGGGTATGGCTACACCTTC.

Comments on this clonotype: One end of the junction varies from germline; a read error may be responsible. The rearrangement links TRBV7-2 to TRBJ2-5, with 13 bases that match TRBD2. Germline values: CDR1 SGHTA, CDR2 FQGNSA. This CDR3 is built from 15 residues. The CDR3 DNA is TGTGTCAGCAGCCCACTGGGACTAGCGGGGCAGACCCAGTACTTC. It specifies CVSSPLGLAGQTQYF.

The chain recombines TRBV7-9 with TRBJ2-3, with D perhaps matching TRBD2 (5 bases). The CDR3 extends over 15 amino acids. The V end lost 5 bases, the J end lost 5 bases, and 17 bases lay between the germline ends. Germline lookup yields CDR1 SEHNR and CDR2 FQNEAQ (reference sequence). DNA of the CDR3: TGTGCCAGCAGCCTCCCCAGCACGGGGAAAGATACGCAGTATTTT. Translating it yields CASSLPSTGKDTQYF.

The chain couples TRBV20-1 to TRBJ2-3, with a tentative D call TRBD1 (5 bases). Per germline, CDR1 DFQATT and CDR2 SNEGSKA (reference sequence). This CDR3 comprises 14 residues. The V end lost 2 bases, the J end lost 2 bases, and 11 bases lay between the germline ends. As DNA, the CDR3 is TGCAGTGCTAGACAGGGCAAATACACAGATACGCAGTATTTT. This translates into CSARQGKYTDTQYF.

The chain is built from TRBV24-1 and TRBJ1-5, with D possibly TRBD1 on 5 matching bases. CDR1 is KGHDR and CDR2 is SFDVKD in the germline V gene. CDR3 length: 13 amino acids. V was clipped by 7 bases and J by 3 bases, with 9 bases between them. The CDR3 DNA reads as TGTGCCACCAGCCGGGGGAACAATCAGCCCCAGCATTTT. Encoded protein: CATSRGNNQPQHF.

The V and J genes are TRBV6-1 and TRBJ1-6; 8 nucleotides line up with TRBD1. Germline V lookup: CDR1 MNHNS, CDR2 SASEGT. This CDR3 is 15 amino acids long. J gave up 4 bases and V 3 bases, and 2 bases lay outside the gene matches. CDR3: CASSETGAYNSPLHF. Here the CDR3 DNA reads TGTGCCAGCAGTGAGACAGGGGCGTATAATTCACCCCTCCACTTT.

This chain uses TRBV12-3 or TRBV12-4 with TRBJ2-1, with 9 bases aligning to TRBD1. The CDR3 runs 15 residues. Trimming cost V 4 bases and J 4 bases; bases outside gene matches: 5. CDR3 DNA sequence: TGTGCCAGCAGTTACGGACAGGGGTCGTACAATGAGCAGTTCTTC. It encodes CASSYGQGSYNEQFF.

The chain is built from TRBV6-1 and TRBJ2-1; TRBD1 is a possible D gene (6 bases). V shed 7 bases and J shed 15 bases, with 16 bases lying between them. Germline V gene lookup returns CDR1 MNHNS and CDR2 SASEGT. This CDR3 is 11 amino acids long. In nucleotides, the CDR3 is TGTGCCAGCAACTGGGACACCGGTCGGTTCTTC. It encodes CASNWDTGRFF.

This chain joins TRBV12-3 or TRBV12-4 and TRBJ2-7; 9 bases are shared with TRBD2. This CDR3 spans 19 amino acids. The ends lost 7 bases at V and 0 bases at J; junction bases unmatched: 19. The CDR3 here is CASTPGGDYLAGFSYEQYF. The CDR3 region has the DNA TGTGCCAGCACCCCAGGGGGTGATTACCTAGCGGGGTTCTCCTACGAGCAGTACTTC.

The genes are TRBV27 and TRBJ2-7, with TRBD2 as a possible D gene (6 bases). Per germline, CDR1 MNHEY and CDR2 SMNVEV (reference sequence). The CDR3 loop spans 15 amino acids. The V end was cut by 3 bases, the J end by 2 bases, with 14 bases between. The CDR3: CASSLQPGGAYEQYF. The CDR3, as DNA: TGTGCCAGCAGTTTGCAGCCCGGCGGGGCCTACGAGCAGTACTTC.

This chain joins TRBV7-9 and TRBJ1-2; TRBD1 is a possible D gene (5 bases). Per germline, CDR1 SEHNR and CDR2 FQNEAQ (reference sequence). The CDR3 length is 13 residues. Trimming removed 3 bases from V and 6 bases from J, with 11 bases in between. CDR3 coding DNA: TGTGCCAGCAGCTTGGAAGGGGTCCATGGCTACACCTTC. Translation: CASSLEGVHGYTF.

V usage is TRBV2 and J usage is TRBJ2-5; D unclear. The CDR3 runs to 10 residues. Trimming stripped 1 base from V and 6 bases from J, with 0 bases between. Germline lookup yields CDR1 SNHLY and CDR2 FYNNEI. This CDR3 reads CASSEETQYF. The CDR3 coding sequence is TGTGCCAGCAGTGAAGAGACCCAGTACTTC. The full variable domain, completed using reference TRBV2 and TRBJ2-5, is EPEVTQTPSHQVTQMGQEVILRCVPISNHLYFYWYRQILGQKVEFLVSFYNNEISEKSEIFDDQFSVERPDGSNFTLKIRSTKLEDSAMYFCASSEETQYFGPGTRLLVL.

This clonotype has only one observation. The CDR3: CASSIQGRGETQYF. DNA for the CDR3: TGTGCCAGTAGTATTCAGGGTCGGGGAGAGACCCAGTACTTC. This sequence joins TRBV19 and TRBJ2-5; D may be TRBD1 or TRBD2 (5 bases each). The CDR3 has 14 amino acids. Germline CDR1 LNHDA, CDR2 SQIVND (reference sequence). The V gene lost 3 bases and the J gene lost 4 bases, with 12 bases spanning the gap.

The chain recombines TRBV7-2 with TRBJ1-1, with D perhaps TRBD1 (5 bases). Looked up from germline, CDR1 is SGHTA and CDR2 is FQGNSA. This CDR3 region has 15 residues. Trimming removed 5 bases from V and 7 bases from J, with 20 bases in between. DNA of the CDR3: TGTGCCAGCAGCCACCGGGTCTCAAAAAGGGGTGAAGCTTTCTTT. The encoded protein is CASSHRVSKRGEAFF.

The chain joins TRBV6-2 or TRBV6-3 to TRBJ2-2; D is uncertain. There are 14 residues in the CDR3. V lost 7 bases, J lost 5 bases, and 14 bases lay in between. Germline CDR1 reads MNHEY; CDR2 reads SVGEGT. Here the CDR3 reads CASNTRWITGELFF. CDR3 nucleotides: TGTGCCAGCAATACTCGATGGATAACCGGGGAGCTGTTTTTT.

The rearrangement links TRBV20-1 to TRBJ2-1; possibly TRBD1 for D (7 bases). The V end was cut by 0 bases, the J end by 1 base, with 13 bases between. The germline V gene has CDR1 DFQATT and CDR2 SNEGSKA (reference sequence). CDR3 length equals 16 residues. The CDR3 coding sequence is TGCAGTGCTAGAGATGCCGCAGGGGGGTCCTACAATGAGCAGTTCTTC. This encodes CSARDAAGGSYNEQFF.

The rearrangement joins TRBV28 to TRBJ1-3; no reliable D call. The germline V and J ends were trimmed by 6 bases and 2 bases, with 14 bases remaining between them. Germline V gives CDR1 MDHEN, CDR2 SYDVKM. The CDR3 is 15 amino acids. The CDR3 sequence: CASRGSGLAGNTIYF. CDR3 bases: TGTGCCAGCAGGGGGTCTGGGCTGGCTGGAAACACCATATATTTT.

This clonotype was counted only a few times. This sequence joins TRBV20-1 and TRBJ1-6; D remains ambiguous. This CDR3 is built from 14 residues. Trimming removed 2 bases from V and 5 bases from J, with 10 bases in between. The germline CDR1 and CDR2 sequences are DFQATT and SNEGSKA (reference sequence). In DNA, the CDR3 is TGCAGTGCTAGACAGACATCGAATAATTCACCCCTCCACTTT. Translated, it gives CSARQTSNNSPLHF.

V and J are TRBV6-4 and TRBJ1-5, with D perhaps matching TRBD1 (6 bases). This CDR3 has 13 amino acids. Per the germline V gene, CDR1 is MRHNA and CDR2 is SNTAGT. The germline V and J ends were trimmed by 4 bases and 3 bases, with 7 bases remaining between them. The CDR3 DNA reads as TGTGCCAGCAGTGGGGACATCAATCAGCCCCAGCATTTT. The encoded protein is CASSGDINQPQHF.

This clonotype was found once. This CDR3 is CASSYSTGPQHF. The CDR3, as DNA: TGTGCCAGCAGTTACTCGACGGGGCCCCAGCATTTT. This sequence joins TRBV6-5 and TRBJ1-5, with D unresolved. The CDR3 is made up of 12 amino acids. Per germline, CDR1 MNHEY and CDR2 SVGAGI. The V and J ends lost 0 bases and 9 bases respectively, with 6 bases between them.

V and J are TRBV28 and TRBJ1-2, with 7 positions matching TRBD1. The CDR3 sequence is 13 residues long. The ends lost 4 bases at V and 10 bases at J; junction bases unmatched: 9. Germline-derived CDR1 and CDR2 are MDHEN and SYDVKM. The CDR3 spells CASSYRQGRSYTF. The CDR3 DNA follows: TGTGCCAGCAGTTACCGACAGGGAAGGTCCTACACCTTC.

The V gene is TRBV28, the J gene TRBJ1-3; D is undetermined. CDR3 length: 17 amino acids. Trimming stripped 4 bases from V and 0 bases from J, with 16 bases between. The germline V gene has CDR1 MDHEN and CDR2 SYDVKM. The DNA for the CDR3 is TGTGCCAGCAGTTCCCAGCAGAGGTTTTACTCTGGAAACACCATATATTTT. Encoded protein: CASSSQQRFYSGNTIYF.

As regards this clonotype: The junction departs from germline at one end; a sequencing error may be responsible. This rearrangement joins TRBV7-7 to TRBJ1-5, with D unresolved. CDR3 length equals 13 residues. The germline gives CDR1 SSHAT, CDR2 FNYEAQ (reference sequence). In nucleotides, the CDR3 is TGTGCTAGCAGCTTATCCGAAAATCAGCCCCAGCATTTT. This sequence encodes CASSLSENQPQHF.

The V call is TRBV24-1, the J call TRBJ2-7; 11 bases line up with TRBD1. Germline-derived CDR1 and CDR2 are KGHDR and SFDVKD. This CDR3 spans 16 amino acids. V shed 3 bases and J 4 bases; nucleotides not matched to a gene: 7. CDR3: CATSDPGQGGKYEQYF. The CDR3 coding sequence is TGTGCCACCAGTGATCCGGGACAGGGGGGAAAATACGAGCAGTACTTC.

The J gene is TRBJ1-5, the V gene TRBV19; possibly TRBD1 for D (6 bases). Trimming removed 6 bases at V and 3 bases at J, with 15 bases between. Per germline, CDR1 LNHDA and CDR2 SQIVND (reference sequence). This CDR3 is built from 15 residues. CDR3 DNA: TGTGCCAGTAGCCCGCAGGGACAACTCAATCAGCCCCAGCATTTT. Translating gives CASSPQGQLNQPQHF.

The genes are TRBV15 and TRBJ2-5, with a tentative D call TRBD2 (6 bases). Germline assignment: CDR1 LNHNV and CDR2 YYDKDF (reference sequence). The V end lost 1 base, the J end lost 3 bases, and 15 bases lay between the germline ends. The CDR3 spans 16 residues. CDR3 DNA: TGTGCCACCAGCAGAGTCCCGGGAGTAGGAGAAGAGACCCAGTACTTC. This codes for CATSRVPGVGEETQYF.

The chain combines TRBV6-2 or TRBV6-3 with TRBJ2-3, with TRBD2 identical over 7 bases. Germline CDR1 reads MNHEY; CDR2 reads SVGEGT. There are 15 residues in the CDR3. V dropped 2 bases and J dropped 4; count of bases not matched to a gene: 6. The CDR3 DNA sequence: TGTGCCAGCAGTTACCCCCGTCGGGGGGCAGATACGCAGTATTTT. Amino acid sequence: CASSYPRRGADTQYF.

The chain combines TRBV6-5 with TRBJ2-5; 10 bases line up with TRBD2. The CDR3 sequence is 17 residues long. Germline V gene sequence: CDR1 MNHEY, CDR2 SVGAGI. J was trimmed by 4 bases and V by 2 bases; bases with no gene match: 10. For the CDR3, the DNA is TGTGCCAGCAGTTACCGACTCAACTTAGCGGGAGGAGAGACCCAGTACTTC. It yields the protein CASSYRLNLAGGETQYF.

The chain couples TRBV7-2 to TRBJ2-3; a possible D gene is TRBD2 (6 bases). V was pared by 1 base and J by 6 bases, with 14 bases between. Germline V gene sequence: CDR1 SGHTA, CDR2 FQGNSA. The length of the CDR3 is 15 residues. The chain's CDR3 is CASSLGGSGGDTQYF. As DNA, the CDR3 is TGTGCCAGCAGCTTAGGAGGTAGCGGTGGGGATACGCAGTATTTT.

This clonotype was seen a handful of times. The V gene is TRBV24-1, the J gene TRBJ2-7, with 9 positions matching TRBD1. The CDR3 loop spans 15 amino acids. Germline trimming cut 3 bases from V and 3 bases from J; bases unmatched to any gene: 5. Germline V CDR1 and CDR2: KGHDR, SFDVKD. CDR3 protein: CATSDPGTGLYEQYF. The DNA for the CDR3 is TGTGCCACCAGTGATCCCGGGACAGGGCTCTACGAGCAGTACTTC.

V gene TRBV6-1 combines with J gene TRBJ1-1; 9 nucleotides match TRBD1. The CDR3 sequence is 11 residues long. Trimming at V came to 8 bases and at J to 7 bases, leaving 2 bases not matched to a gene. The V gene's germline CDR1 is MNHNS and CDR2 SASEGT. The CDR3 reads CASGDRDEAFF. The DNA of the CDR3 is TGTGCCAGCGGGGACAGGGATGAAGCTTTCTTT.